This paragraph reports one TCR beta chain. This sample was taken from a study of blood T cell repertoires in COVID-19. On the study more broadly: Samples came from the United States, Italy and Spain, spanning acute and convalescent COVID-19. The analysed material was cDNA or gDNA that came from T cells, B-cell-depleted T cells, or PBMCs.

As handled by the study authors: Estimation of nucleated cell counts relied on the amplification of reference gene primers. Data came from immunoSEQ multiplex PCR; TCRdb stores just in-frame clones and leaves some out. That table is the source of V, J and clone size, and D and trimming were worked out from the DNA. The sample carries about 39,000 clones, 65% to 90% recorded once. This CDR3 contains 15 residues. Germline V CDR1 and CDR2: SEHNR, FQNEAQ (reference sequence). The V gene end was trimmed by 4 bases and the J gene end by 4 bases; junction bases not matched to a gene: 8. The sample was peripheral blood. The sequence was collected from a man in his forties with active COVID-19. This chain joins TRBV7-9 and TRBJ1-1; 8 bases map to TRBD1. CDR3 residues: CASSSGTGYGTEAFF. The CDR3 region has the DNA TGTGCCAGCAGCTCAGGGACAGGATACGGCACTGAAGCTTTCTTT.